Presented here are 21 T cell receptor beta chains from one specimen sequenced in a study of cytomegalovirus exposure and HLA in healthy donors. Primers: 60 Vbeta forward and 13 Jbeta reverse. The assay was immunoSEQ multiplex PCR, and TCRdb's table has in-frame clones only and misses some. Of 180,000 or so clones listed, 82% were seen once; the top ten hold roughly 0.098%. Sequenced material: PBMCs. These receptors were taken from a boy aged 2 to 9 in good health and CMV-seronegative.

This rearrangement joins TRBV27 to TRBJ2-2, with 10 bases aligning to TRBD2. The V gene's germline CDR1 is MNHEY and CDR2 SMNVEV (reference sequence). V was clipped by 10 bases and J by 6 bases; unmatched bases: 14. The CDR3 has 16 residues. The DNA for the CDR3 is TGTGCCACCCAGGAGGGAGCGGGGGGGCCGCCCGGGGAGCTGTTTTTT. Protein sequence: CATQEGAGGPPGELFF.

The gene calls are TRBV2 and TRBJ1-2, with 7 bases matching TRBD1. CDR3 size: 13 residues. Germline V gene sequence: CDR1 SNHLY, CDR2 FYNNEI. The V gene end was trimmed by 3 bases and the J gene end by 4 bases; junction bases not matched to a gene: 2. CDR3 region: CASSEGTAYGYTF. For the CDR3, the DNA is TGTGCCAGCAGTGAGGGGACAGCCTATGGCTACACCTTC. Full variable domain (remainder filled in from reference TRBV2 and TRBJ1-2): EPEVTQTPSHQVTQMGQEVILRCVPISNHLYFYWYRQILGQKVEFLVSFYNNEISEKSEIFDDQFSVERPDGSNFTLKIRSTKLEDSAMYFCASSEGTAYGYTFGSGTRLTVV.

The rearrangement links TRBV5-4 to TRBJ2-7; 7 bases map to TRBD1. Germline V CDR1 and CDR2: SGHNT, YYREEE (reference sequence). The CDR3 is 14 amino acids. With 4 bases clipped from V and 5 bases from J, the junction kept 9 bases outside the gene matches. DNA for the CDR3: TGTGCCAGCAGCCACCGGGACAGACCCCACGAGCAGTACTTC. As protein: CASSHRDRPHEQYF.

The rearrangement uses TRBV7-2 and TRBJ1-6; 8 positions agree with TRBD1. Germline CDR1 and CDR2: SGHTA and FQGNSA. The ends lost 5 bases at V and 5 bases at J; junction bases unmatched: 8. This CDR3 spans 16 amino acids. CDR3 in DNA: TGTGCCAGCAGCCAAAGGCAGGGGGCCAATAATTCACCCCTCCACTTT. Amino acids: CASSQRQGANNSPLHF.

The V and J genes are TRBV5-1 and TRBJ2-1; 7 bases are a match to TRBD1. Germline V gene data show CDR1 as SGHRS and CDR2 as YFSETQ. The J segment lost 7 bases and the V segment lost 0 bases, leaving 10 bases of the junction unmatched. This CDR3 has 16 residues. The DNA for the CDR3 is TGCGCCAGCAGCTTGGTTGCCGAAACAGGGGTAAATGAGCAGTTCTTC. The encoded protein is CASSLVAETGVNEQFF.

This clone was seen a single time. V gene TRBV6-5 combines with J gene TRBJ2-5; possibly TRBD2 for D (5 bases). Germline V gene data show CDR1 as MNHEY and CDR2 as SVGAGI. The germline V and J ends were trimmed by 2 bases and 5 bases, with 12 bases remaining between them. The CDR3 loop spans 14 amino acids. The CDR3 is CASSYQRTYETQYF. Written as DNA, the CDR3 is TGTGCCAGCAGTTACCAAAGGACTTATGAGACCCAGTACTTC.

A few counts support this clone. The V call is TRBV19, the J call TRBJ2-7; D perhaps matches TRBD2 (6 bases). Germline-derived CDR1 and CDR2 are LNHDA and SQIVND (reference sequence). The CDR3 totals 12 residues. V lost 4 bases and J lost 7, with 11 bases in between. The CDR3 coding sequence is TGTGCCAGTAGTACGGGAGCCCTGGAGCAGTACTTC. It yields the protein CASSTGALEQYF.

The chain recombines TRBV6-4 with TRBJ1-2, with TRBD1 as a possible D gene (6 bases). V lost 5 bases and J lost 4, with 14 bases in between. Looked up from germline, CDR1 is MRHNA and CDR2 is SNTAGT. The CDR3 is 14 residues long. The CDR3 DNA follows: TGTGCCAGCAGTAACAGGGAATCGGGCTATGGCTACACCTTC. Its translation is CASSNRESGYGYTF.

The chain's CDR3 is CASRELLTGADNSPLHF. The CDR3 DNA follows: TGTGCCAGCAGGGAACTTCTGACAGGCGCGGATAATTCACCCCTCCACTTT. The V call is TRBV27, the J call TRBJ1-6; possibly TRBD1 for D (6 bases). V gave up 6 bases and J gave up 5 bases, with 20 bases separating them. The V gene's germline CDR1 is MNHEY and CDR2 SMNVEV (reference sequence). This CDR3 comprises 17 residues.

The rearrangement links TRBV11-3 to TRBJ2-5, with a possible D match to TRBD2 (7 bases). The germline CDR1 and CDR2 sequences are SGHNT and YENEEA. CDR3 length equals 15 residues. Trimming stripped 5 bases from V and 4 bases from J, with 17 bases between. This CDR3 reads CASSPGGGLGETQYF. CDR3 bases: TGTGCCAGCAGCCCCGGCGGGGGCCTAGGAGAGACCCAGTACTTC.

CDR3 coding DNA: TGTGCCAGCAGCTTTCGGGGAGGGGATGAGCAGTTCTTC. It specifies CASSFRGGDEQFF. The chain couples TRBV7-3 to TRBJ2-1; 7 bases align to TRBD2. The V segment lost 3 bases and the J segment 8 bases; nucleotides outside the gene matches: 4. The CDR3 is 13 amino acids. Germline CDR1 is SGHTA and CDR2 is FQGTGA.

V usage is TRBV5-1 and J usage is TRBJ1-1, with D unresolved. Germline V gives CDR1 SGHRS, CDR2 YFSETQ. The V and J ends lost 1 base and 1 base respectively, with 5 bases between them. The CDR3 runs to 13 residues. This CDR3 reads CASSLSPNTEAFF. The DNA of the CDR3 is TGCGCCAGCAGCTTGAGCCCGAACACTGAAGCTTTCTTT.

V gene TRBV6-6 combines with J gene TRBJ1-2; D is ambiguous. The V end lost 7 bases, the J end lost 7 bases, and 13 bases lay between the germline ends. Germline V gives CDR1 MNHNY, CDR2 SVGAGI (reference sequence). The CDR3 extends over 12 amino acids. CDR3 amino acids: CASTKRGGGYTF. CDR3 bases: TGTGCCAGCACAAAACGGGGTGGTGGCTACACCTTC.

The chain employs TRBV11-1 and TRBJ2-5, with 8 bases lining up with TRBD2. The J call may be faulty, since TRBJ2-7 better matches the DNA end. This CDR3 comprises 15 residues. Per germline, CDR1 SGHAT and CDR2 FQDESV (reference sequence). CDR3 nucleotides: TGTGCCAGCAGCTTACGCGGGGGGCGCGCCTACGAGCAGTACTTC. This codes for CASSLRGGRAYEQYF.

This rearrangement joins TRBV5-1 to TRBJ2-3; perhaps TRBD1 as D (6 bases). Trimming removed 2 bases from V and 6 bases from J, with 19 bases in between. Germline loops: CDR1 SGHRS, CDR2 YFSETQ. This CDR3 region has 16 residues. The CDR3 loop reads CASSFGTSEMMDTQYF. In DNA, the CDR3 is TGCGCCAGCAGCTTCGGGACATCCGAAATGATGGATACGCAGTATTTT. Full variable domain (outside the CDR3, taken from reference TRBV5-1 and TRBJ2-3): KAGVTQTPRYLIKTRGQQVTLSCSPISGHRSVSWYQQTPGQGLQFLFEYFSETQRNKGNFPGRFSGRQFSNSRSEMNVSTLELGDSALYLCASSFGTSEMMDTQYFGPGTRLTVL.

This rearrangement joins TRBV27 to TRBJ2-3; 8 nucleotides line up with TRBD1. This CDR3 has 16 amino acids. Trimming at V came to 3 bases and at J to 2 bases, leaving 7 bases not matched to a gene. CDR1 is MNHEY and CDR2 is SMNVEV in the germline V gene (reference sequence). The CDR3 here is CASSFRQGSPTDTQYF. The CDR3 region has the DNA TGTGCCAGCAGTTTCAGACAGGGGAGCCCCACAGATACGCAGTATTTT.

The chain couples TRBV10-3 to TRBJ2-3; 12 positions match TRBD2. This CDR3 spans 20 amino acids. Per germline, CDR1 ENHRY and CDR2 SYGVKD. The trim removed 3 bases at V and 3 bases at J, leaving 16 bases unmatched. The CDR3 DNA reads TGTGCCATCAGTGACCCCAGGACTAGCGGGGCCACGAGGGGAACAGATACGCAGTATTTT. Translated: CAISDPRTSGATRGTDTQYF.

The chain joins TRBV19 to TRBJ2-7; TRBD1 matches 9 bases. The V gene end was trimmed by 5 bases and the J gene end by 6 bases; junction bases not matched to a gene: 2. CDR1 LNHDA and CDR2 SQIVND come from the germline V gene (reference sequence). This CDR3 comprises 12 residues. CDR3 loop: CASSRQGGEQYF. The CDR3 region has the DNA TGTGCCAGTAGTCGACAGGGGGGCGAGCAGTACTTC.

The chain couples TRBV29-1 to TRBJ1-2; D is ambiguous. The CDR3 loop spans 12 amino acids. CDR1 and CDR2 (germline): SQVTM, ANQGSEA. Trimming stripped 3 bases from V and 0 bases from J, with 5 bases between. The CDR3 sequence is CSVDRANYGYTF. The CDR3 nucleotides read TGCAGCGTTGATCGGGCTAACTATGGCTACACCTTC.

The gene calls are TRBV29-1 and TRBJ1-3, with unresolved D. V dropped 6 bases and J dropped 0 bases, with 12 bases sitting between them. In germline, CDR1 is SQVTM, CDR2 ANQGSEA. CDR3 size: 14 residues. CDR3 loop: CSVAGSRSGNTIYF. CDR3 nucleotides: TGCAGCGTGGCGGGATCACGCTCTGGAAACACCATATATTTT.

The CDR3 DNA reads as TGTGCCAGCAGTTACCGCAGGGGCAGTGAAGCTTTCTTT. Translated: CASSYRRGSEAFF. The V gene is TRBV6-5, the J gene TRBJ1-1, with D maybe TRBD1 (6 bases). V lost 2 bases to trimming and J lost 7 bases, with 11 bases between them. Germline V gene sequence: CDR1 MNHEY, CDR2 SVGAGI. This CDR3 region has 13 residues.